Listed below are T cell receptor beta chains from one sample, sequenced in a study of shared clonotypes between healthy human individuals. The method was immunoSEQ multiplex PCR; TCRdb's version includes in-frame clones alone and lacks a portion of them. The sample has under 600,000 clones, roughly four fifths seen once. The sequenced material came from PBMCs. The receptors originated from a woman aged 40 to 49 in good health. Some clones in this sample may be carry-over from other donors' samples. CDR3s include the opening cysteine and the closing phenylalanine or tryptophan. Fields, in order: CDR3 protein, V gene, J gene.

CDR3aa: CASSPSNYGYTF
v_gene: TRBV6-5
j_gene: TRBJ1-2

CDR3aa: CASSPREYHSPLHF
v_gene: TRBV27
j_gene: TRBJ1-6

CDR3aa: CATSRDSVAGGYTF
v_gene: TRBV15
j_gene: TRBJ1-2

CDR3aa: CATSRDASGSYEQYF
v_gene: TRBV15
j_gene: TRBJ2-7

CDR3aa: CASSETDYEQYF
v_gene: TRBV28
j_gene: TRBJ2-7

CDR3aa: CASSLLRDTQYF
v_gene: TRBV7-9
j_gene: TRBJ2-3

CDR3aa: CASSLERHQPQHF
v_gene: TRBV11-2
j_gene: TRBJ1-5

CDR3aa: CASRPAGTSGSYEQYF
v_gene: TRBV5-4
j_gene: TRBJ2-7

CDR3aa: CASSVLGGGYEQYF
v_gene: TRBV14
j_gene: TRBJ2-7

CDR3aa: CATSSNPNYNEQFF
v_gene: TRBV19
j_gene: TRBJ2-1

CDR3aa: CASRGTGRVPQHF
v_gene: TRBV2
j_gene: TRBJ1-5

CDR3aa: CASSLVGTATNEKLFF
v_gene: TRBV7-6
j_gene: TRBJ1-4

CDR3aa: CASSKGSGGQGTDTQYF
v_gene: TRBV21-1
j_gene: TRBJ2-3

CDR3aa: CASSSEGRPHEQYF
v_gene: TRBV7-9
j_gene: TRBJ2-7

CDR3aa: CASTKGHGVGGEQFF
v_gene: TRBV27
j_gene: TRBJ2-1

CDR3aa: CASSPGDTGELFF
v_gene: TRBV14
j_gene: TRBJ2-2

CDR3aa: CASSLKAGGPGELFF
v_gene: TRBV7-2
j_gene: TRBJ2-2

CDR3aa: CASSRRRNTEAFF
v_gene: TRBV7-3
j_gene: TRBJ1-1

CDR3aa: CASSQRQIVNTEAFF
v_gene: TRBV2
j_gene: TRBJ1-1

CDR3aa: CASRESLGSEAFF
v_gene: TRBV28
j_gene: TRBJ1-1

CDR3aa: CASSFSAGPYEQYF
v_gene: TRBV27
j_gene: TRBJ2-7

CDR3aa: CSVMKGGNTGELFF
v_gene: TRBV29-1
j_gene: TRBJ2-2

CDR3aa: CATAGSYYEQYF
v_gene: TRBV6-6
j_gene: TRBJ2-7

CDR3aa: CASSPAMAGGADTQYF
v_gene: TRBV14
j_gene: TRBJ2-3

CDR3aa: CASSFGNSYEQYF
v_gene: TRBV7-6
j_gene: TRBJ2-7

CDR3aa: CASSPTPPTTGGEQFF
v_gene: TRBV7-3
j_gene: TRBJ2-1

CDR3aa: CASSPWGAGELFF
v_gene: TRBV9
j_gene: TRBJ2-2

CDR3aa: CASSNQRELAFF
v_gene: TRBV7-2
j_gene: TRBJ2-1

CDR3aa: CASGPGVESGYTF
v_gene: TRBV12-5
j_gene: TRBJ1-2

CDR3aa: CASSPIPGKQTLNTEAFF
v_gene: TRBV5-6
j_gene: TRBJ1-1

CDR3aa: CASSQDPGQAYEQYF
v_gene: TRBV4-2
j_gene: TRBJ2-7

CDR3aa: CASSQGPGTANEQFF
v_gene: TRBV11-1
j_gene: TRBJ2-1

CDR3aa: CASRRSGAADTQYF
v_gene: TRBV11-3
j_gene: TRBJ2-3

CDR3aa: CAITLDRTYGYTF
v_gene: TRBV10-3
j_gene: TRBJ1-2

CDR3aa: CASSYRDRGLTGELFF
v_gene: TRBV5-1
j_gene: TRBJ2-2

CDR3aa: CASSLRSGNTIYF
v_gene: TRBV6-1
j_gene: TRBJ1-3

CDR3aa: CASSQDTLAGVSGELFF
v_gene: TRBV4-3
j_gene: TRBJ2-2

CDR3aa: CASSSPSGRREQFF
v_gene: TRBV28
j_gene: TRBJ2-1

CDR3aa: CASSPQAGGELFF
v_gene: TRBV7-3
j_gene: TRBJ2-2

CDR3aa: CASRWGSNSNQPQHF
v_gene: TRBV19
j_gene: TRBJ1-5

CDR3aa: CASSLVGEANYGYTF
v_gene: TRBV5-6
j_gene: TRBJ1-2

CDR3aa: CASSLSGQPQHF
v_gene: TRBV28
j_gene: TRBJ1-5

CDR3aa: CAISERLLSEQYF
v_gene: TRBV10-3
j_gene: TRBJ2-7

CDR3aa: CASSSPPRAGSYEQYF
v_gene: TRBV28
j_gene: TRBJ2-7

CDR3aa: CASSLDTGRTESEQYF
v_gene: TRBV5-4
j_gene: -

CDR3aa: CASSQERAGHNQPQHF
v_gene: TRBV4-1
j_gene: TRBJ1-5

CDR3aa: CASSQHRGQAFF
v_gene: TRBV14
j_gene: TRBJ1-1

CDR3aa: CASSGSRVNTEAFF
v_gene: TRBV6-1
j_gene: TRBJ1-1